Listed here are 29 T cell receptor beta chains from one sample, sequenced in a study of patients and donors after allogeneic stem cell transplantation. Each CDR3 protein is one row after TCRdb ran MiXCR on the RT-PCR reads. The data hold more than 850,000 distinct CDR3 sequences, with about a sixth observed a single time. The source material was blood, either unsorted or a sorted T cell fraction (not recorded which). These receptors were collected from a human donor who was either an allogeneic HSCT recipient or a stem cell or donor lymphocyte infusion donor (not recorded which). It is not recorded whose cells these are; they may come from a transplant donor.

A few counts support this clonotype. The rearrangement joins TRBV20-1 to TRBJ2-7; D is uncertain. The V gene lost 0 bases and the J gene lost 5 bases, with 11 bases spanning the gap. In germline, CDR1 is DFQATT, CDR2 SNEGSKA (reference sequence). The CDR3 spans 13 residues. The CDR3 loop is CSARDWSSHEQYF. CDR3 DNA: TGCAGTGCTAGAGATTGGTCGTCCCACGAGCAGTACTTC.

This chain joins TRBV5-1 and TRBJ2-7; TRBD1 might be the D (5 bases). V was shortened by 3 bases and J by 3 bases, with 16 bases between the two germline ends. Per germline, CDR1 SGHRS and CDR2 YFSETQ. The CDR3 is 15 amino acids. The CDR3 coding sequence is TGCGCCAGCAGCTCGGACATCCTCGGGTACTACGAGCAGTACTTC. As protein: CASSSDILGYYEQYF.

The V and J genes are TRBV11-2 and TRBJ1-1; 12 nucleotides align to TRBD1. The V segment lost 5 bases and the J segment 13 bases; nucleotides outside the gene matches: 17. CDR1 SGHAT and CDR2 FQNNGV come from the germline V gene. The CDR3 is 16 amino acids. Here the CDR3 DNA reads TGTGCCAGCAGCCTGCTTCAGGGACAGGGGGCAAGGCGGGTTTTCTTT. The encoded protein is CASSLLQGQGARRVFF.

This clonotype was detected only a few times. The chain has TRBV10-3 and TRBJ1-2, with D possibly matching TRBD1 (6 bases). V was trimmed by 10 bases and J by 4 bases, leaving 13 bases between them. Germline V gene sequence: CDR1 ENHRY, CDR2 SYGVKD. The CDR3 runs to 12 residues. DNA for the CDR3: TGTGCCAACTCGGACAGTAGCTATGGCTACACCTTC. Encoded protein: CANSDSSYGYTF.

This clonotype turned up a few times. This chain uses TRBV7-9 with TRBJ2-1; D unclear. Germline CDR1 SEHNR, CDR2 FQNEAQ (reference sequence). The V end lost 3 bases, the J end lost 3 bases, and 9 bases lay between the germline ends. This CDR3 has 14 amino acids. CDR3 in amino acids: CASSLSDLYNEQFF. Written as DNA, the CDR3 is TGTGCCAGCAGCTTGTCGGATCTCTACAATGAGCAGTTCTTC.

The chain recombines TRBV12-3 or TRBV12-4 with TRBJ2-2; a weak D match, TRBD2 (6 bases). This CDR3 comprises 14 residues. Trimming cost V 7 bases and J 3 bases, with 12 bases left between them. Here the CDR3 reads CASTGREDTGELFF. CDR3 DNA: TGTGCCAGCACGGGCAGGGAGGACACCGGGGAGCTGTTTTTT.

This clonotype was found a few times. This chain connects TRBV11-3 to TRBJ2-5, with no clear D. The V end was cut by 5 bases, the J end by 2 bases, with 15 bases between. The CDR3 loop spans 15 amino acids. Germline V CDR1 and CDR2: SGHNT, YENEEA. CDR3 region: CASSHLRHPQETQYF. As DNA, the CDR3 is TGTGCCAGCAGCCACCTTAGACACCCACAAGAGACCCAGTACTTC. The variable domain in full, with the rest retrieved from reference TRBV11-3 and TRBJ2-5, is EAGVVQSPRYKIIEKKQPVAFWCNPISGHNTLYWYLQNLGQGPELLIRYENEEAVDDSQLPKDRFSAERLKGVDSTLKIQPAELGDSAVYLCASSHLRHPQETQYFGPGTRLLVL.

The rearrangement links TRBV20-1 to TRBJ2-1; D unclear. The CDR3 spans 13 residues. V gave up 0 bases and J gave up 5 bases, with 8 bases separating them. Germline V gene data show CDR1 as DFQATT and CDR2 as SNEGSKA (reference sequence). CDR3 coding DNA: TGCAGTGCTAGAGAGGCCGGGCACAATGAGCAGTTCTTC. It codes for CSAREAGHNEQFF.

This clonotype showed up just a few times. CDR3 in amino acids: CATSGGLGMYGYTF. For the CDR3, the DNA is TGTGCCACCAGTGGTGGTTTAGGGATGTATGGCTACACCTTC. The chain links TRBV24-1 to TRBJ1-2, with D hard to call. The CDR3 is 14 residues long. The germline V gene has CDR1 KGHDR and CDR2 SFDVKD. V was shortened by 5 bases and J by 5 bases, with 14 bases between the two germline ends.

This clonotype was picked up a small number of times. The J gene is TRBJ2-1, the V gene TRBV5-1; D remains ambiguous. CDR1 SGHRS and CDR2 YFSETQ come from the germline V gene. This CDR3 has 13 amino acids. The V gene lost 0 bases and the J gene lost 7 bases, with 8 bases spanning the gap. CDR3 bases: TGCGCCAGCAGCTTGGCCAATGGGAATGAGCAGTTCTTC. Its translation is CASSLANGNEQFF.

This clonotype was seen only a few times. Here the CDR3 reads CASSLPLVAQETQYF. The CDR3 DNA is TGTGCCAGCAGCTTACCCTTGGTGGCACAAGAGACCCAGTACTTC. This chain joins TRBV7-9 and TRBJ2-5, with D unresolved. The CDR3 length is 15 residues. V was trimmed by 2 bases and J by 2 bases, leaving 12 bases between them. The germline CDR1 and CDR2 sequences are SEHNR and FQNEAQ (reference sequence).

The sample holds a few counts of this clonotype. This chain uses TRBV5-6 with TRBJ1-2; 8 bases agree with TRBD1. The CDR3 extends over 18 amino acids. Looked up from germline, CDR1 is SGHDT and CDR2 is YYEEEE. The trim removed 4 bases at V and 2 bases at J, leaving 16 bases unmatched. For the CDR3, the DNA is TGTGCCAGCAGCCCAGACAGGGGCTCCGGGAAAGGGAACTATGGCTACACCTTC. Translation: CASSPDRGSGKGNYGYTF.

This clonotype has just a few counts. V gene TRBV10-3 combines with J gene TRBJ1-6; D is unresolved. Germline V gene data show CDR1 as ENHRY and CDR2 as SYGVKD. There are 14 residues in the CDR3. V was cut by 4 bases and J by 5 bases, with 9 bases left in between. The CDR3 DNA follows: TGTGCCATCAGTGTGGACGGGAATAATTCACCCCTCCACTTT. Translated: CAISVDGNNSPLHF.

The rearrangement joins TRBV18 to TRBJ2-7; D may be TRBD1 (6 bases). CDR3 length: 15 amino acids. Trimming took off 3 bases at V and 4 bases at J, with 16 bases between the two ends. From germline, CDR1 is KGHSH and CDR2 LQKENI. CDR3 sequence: CASSPAGTTQYEQYF. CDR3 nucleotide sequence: TGTGCCAGCTCACCTGCCGGGACAACGCAATACGAGCAGTACTTC.

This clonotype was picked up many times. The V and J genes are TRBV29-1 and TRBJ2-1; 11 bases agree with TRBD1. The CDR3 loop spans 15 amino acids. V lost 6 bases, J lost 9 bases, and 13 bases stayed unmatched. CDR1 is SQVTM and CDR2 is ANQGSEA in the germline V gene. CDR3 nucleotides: TGCAGCGTCCTACGGACAGGGGGCTCTTTAGGTGAGCAGTTCTTC. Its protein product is CSVLRTGGSLGEQFF.

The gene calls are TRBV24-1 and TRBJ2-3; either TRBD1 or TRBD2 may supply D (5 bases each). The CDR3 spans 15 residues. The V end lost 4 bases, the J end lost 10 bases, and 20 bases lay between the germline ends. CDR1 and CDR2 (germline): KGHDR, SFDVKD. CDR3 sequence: CATSDPDTRRDAQYF. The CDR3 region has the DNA TGTGCCACCAGTGACCCAGATACCCGACGGGACGCGCAGTATTTT.

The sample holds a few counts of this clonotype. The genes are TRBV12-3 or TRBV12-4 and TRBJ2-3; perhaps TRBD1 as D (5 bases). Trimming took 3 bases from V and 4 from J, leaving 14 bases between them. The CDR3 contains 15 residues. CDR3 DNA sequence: TGTGCCAGCAGTTTGGGCAGGGTTCATTCAGATACGCAGTATTTT. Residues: CASSLGRVHSDTQYF.

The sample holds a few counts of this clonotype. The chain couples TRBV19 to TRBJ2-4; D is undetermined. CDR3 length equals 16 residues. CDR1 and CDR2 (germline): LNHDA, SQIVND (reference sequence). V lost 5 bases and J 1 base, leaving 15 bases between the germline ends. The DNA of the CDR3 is TGTGCCAGTAGTGAGGTTAGTCGAATGGCCAAAAACATTCAGTACTTC. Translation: CASSEVSRMAKNIQYF.

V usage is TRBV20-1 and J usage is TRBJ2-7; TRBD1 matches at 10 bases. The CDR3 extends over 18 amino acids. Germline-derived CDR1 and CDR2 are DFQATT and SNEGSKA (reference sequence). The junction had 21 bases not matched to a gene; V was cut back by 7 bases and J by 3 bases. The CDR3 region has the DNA TGCAGTGTCCTCGTACCGGGACAGGGGCCCATGAGCGTCTACGAGCAGTACTTC. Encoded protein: CSVLVPGQGPMSVYEQYF.

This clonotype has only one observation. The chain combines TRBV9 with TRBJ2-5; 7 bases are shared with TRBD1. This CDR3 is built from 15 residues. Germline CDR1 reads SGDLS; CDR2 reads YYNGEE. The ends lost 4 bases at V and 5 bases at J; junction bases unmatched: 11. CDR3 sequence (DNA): TGTGCCAGCAGCCCTCCGGCGGGCAGGGGGGAGACCCAGTACTTC. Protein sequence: CASSPPAGRGETQYF. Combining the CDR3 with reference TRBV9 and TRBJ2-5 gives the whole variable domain DSGVTQTPKHLITATGQRVTLRCSPRSGDLSVYWYQQSLDQGLQFLIQYYNGEERAKGNILERFSAQQFPDLHSELNLSSLELGDSALYFCASSPPAGRGETQYFGPGTRLLVL.

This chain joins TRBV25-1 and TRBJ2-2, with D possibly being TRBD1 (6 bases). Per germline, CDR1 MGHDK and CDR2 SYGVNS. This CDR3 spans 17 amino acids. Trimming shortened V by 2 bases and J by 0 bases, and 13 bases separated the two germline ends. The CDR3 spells CASSEQKRTANTGELFF. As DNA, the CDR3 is TGTGCCAGCAGTGAACAGAAGCGGACAGCGAACACCGGGGAGCTGTTTTTT. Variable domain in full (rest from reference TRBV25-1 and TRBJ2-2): EADIYQTPRYLVIGTGKKITLECSQTMGHDKMYWYQQDPGMELHLIHYSYGVNSTEKGDLSSESTVSRIRTEHFPLTLESARPSHTSQYLCASSEQKRTANTGELFFGEGSRLTVL.

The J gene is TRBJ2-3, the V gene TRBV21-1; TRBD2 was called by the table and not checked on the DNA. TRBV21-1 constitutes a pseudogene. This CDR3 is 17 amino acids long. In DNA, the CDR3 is TGTGCCAGCAGCAAAGGGAGGAGCGGGGGGGCCACAGATACGCAGTATTTT. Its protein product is CASSKGRSGGATDTQYF.

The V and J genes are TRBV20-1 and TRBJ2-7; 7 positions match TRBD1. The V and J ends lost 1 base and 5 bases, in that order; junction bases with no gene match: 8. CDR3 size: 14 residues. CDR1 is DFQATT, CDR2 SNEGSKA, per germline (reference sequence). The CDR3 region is CSARVLTGLDEQYF. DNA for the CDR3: TGCAGTGCTAGAGTCTTGACAGGGTTGGACGAGCAGTACTTC.

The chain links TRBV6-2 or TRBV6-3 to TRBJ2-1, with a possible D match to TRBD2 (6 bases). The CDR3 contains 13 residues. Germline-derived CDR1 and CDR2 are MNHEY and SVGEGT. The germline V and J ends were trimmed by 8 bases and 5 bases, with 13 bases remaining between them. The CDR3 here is CASGRGLNNEQFF. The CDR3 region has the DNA TGTGCCAGCGGTCGGGGACTTAACAATGAGCAGTTCTTC.

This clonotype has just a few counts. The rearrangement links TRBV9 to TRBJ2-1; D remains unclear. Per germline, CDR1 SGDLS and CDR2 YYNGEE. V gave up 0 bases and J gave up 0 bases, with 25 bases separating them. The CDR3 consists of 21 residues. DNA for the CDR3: TGTGCCAGCAGCGTAGCTCTCACAGACTCCCATTTCGCAAGCTCCTACAATGAGCAGTTCTTC. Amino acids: CASSVALTDSHFASSYNEQFF.

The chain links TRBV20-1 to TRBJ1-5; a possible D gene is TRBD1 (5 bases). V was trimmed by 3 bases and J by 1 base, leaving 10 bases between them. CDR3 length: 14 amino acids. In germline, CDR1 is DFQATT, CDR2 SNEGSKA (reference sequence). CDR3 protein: CSASMGLSNQPQHF. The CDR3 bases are TGCAGTGCTAGTATGGGGCTGAGCAATCAGCCCCAGCATTTT.

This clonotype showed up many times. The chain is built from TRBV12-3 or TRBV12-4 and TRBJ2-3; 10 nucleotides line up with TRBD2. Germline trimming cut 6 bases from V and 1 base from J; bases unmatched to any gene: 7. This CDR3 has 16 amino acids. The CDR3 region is CASSPGLAGGTDTQYF. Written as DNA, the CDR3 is TGTGCCAGCAGCCCAGGTCTAGCGGGGGGCACAGATACGCAGTATTTT.

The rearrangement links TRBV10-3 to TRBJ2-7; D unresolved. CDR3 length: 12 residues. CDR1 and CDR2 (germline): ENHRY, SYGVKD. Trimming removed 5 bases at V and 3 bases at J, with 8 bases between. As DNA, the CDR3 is TGTGCCATCAGTCAAGACGGCTACGAGCAGTACTTC. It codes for CAISQDGYEQYF.

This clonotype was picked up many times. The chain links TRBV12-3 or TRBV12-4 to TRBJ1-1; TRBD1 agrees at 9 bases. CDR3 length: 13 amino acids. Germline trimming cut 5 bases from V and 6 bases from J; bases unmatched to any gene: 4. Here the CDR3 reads CASSLGTGPEAFF. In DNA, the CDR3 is TGTGCCAGCAGTCTCGGGACAGGGCCTGAAGCTTTCTTT.